These 32 T cell receptor beta chains were sequenced from one sample in a study of cytomegalovirus exposure and HLA in healthy donors. Researchers ran the PCR with 60 Vbeta and 13 Jbeta primers. Sequencing used immunoSEQ multiplex PCR; TCRdb keeps in-frame clones, though not all of them. Among about 160,000 clones listed, roughly 80% were seen once. Sequences were obtained from PBMCs. These receptors came from a young woman in good health and CMV-seropositive.

The chain employs TRBV9 and TRBJ1-2; 8 bases map to TRBD1. CDR1 is SGDLS and CDR2 is YYNGEE in the germline V gene. The junction had 4 bases not matched to a gene; V was cut back by 6 bases and J by 6 bases. The CDR3 is 12 amino acids. The CDR3 loop reads CASTQGAHGYTF. In nucleotides, the CDR3 is TGTGCCAGCACCCAGGGGGCCCATGGCTACACCTTC.

The rearrangement links TRBV5-6 to TRBJ2-3; TRBD1 agrees at 9 bases. The V gene end was trimmed by 4 bases and the J gene end by 6 bases; junction bases not matched to a gene: 6. Germline V gene sequence: CDR1 SGHDT, CDR2 YYEEEE. The CDR3 runs 14 residues. CDR3 in DNA: TGTGCCAGCAGCCCAGGACAGGGGCGGGATACGCAGTATTTT. Its protein is CASSPGQGRDTQYF.

J is TRBJ2-7 and V is TRBV11-2, with D possibly matching TRBD2 (6 bases). Trimming left V 9 bases short and J 0 bases short, with 18 bases between. Germline CDR1 SGHAT, CDR2 FQNNGV. The CDR3 extends over 15 amino acids. The CDR3 sequence is CASNLGFGSSYEQYF. For the CDR3, the DNA is TGTGCCAGTAACTTAGGGTTCGGGAGCTCCTACGAGCAGTACTTC.

V usage is TRBV7-3 and J usage is TRBJ1-1, with TRBD1 matching 9 bases. Germline-derived CDR1 and CDR2 are SGHTA and FQGTGA. The junction had 11 bases not matched to a gene; V was cut back by 5 bases and J by 4 bases. The CDR3 loop spans 16 amino acids. The CDR3 bases are TGTGCCAGCAGCCCACAGGGGGCGGGTGGTAGCACTGAAGCTTTCTTT. Encoded protein: CASSPQGAGGSTEAFF.

V gene TRBV19 combines with J gene TRBJ1-3, with no clear D. CDR1 is LNHDA, CDR2 SQIVND, per germline (reference sequence). The CDR3 is 12 amino acids. V was clipped by 1 base and J by 7 bases, with 5 bases between them. The CDR3 reads CASSIVRNTIYF. The CDR3 region has the DNA TGTGCCAGTAGTATAGTCCGGAACACCATATATTTT.

The gene calls are TRBV5-1 and TRBJ1-4, with TRBD1 as a possible D gene (6 bases). From germline, CDR1 is SGHRS and CDR2 YFSETQ. V was shortened by 3 bases and J by 8 bases, with 11 bases between the two germline ends. This CDR3 has 13 residues. The CDR3 DNA reads as TGCGCCAGCAGCTCACAGGGTACCGAAAAACTGTTTTTT. Translating gives CASSSQGTEKLFF.

CDR3 bases: TGTGCCAGCAGCTACTCCCTACAGGGGGGTGGAAACACCATATATTTT. This encodes CASSYSLQGGGNTIYF. The chain has TRBV9 and TRBJ1-3; 8 bases are a match to TRBD1. The CDR3 is 16 residues long. The ends lost 4 bases at V and 3 bases at J; junction bases unmatched: 9. Germline V gene lookup returns CDR1 SGDLS and CDR2 YYNGEE.

The V gene is TRBV7-9, the J gene TRBJ2-1; 8 nucleotides align to TRBD1. CDR1 SEHNR and CDR2 FQNEAQ come from the germline V gene (reference sequence). With V trimmed by 1 base and J by 9 bases, 11 bases remained unmatched. CDR3 length: 16 amino acids. This chain's CDR3 is CASSLGDRSRGGEQFF. For the CDR3, the DNA is TGTGCCAGCAGCTTAGGGGACAGGTCAAGGGGTGGTGAGCAGTTCTTC.

The chain carries TRBV14 and TRBJ1-2; 8 bases are shared with TRBD1. Germline V gene sequence: CDR1 SGHDN, CDR2 FVKESK. CDR3 length: 18 residues. With 0 bases clipped from V and 0 bases from J, the junction kept 9 bases outside the gene matches. The CDR3 region has the DNA TGTGCCAGCAGCCAAGAGTTCAGGGGGCTCCGTCCTAACTATGGCTACACCTTC. Translation: CASSQEFRGLRPNYGYTF.

V is TRBV2 and J is TRBJ2-1; no clear D. V was trimmed by 2 bases and J by 1 base, leaving 9 bases between them. Per germline, CDR1 SNHLY and CDR2 FYNNEI. This CDR3 spans 15 amino acids. The DNA of the CDR3 is TGTGCCAGCAGTGAAAACTTACCTTCCTACAATGAGCAGTTCTTC. It yields the protein CASSENLPSYNEQFF. Based on the CDR3 plus reference TRBV2 and TRBJ2-1, the full variable domain is EPEVTQTPSHQVTQMGQEVILRCVPISNHLYFYWYRQILGQKVEFLVSFYNNEISEKSEIFDDQFSVERPDGSNFTLKIRSTKLEDSAMYFCASSENLPSYNEQFFGPGTRLTVL.

This chain connects TRBV5-6 to TRBJ2-2, with TRBD2 as a possible D gene (7 bases). Germline V CDR1 and CDR2: SGHDT, YYEEEE. The CDR3 loop spans 15 amino acids. Trimming cost V 4 bases and J 6 bases, with 16 bases left between them. CDR3 in amino acids: CASSPLGGGPGELFF. The CDR3 nucleotides read TGTGCCAGCAGCCCCCTTGGGGGGGGGCCCGGGGAGCTGTTTTTT.

This chain uses TRBV7-2 with TRBJ1-5; 9 positions agree with TRBD1. CDR3 size: 14 residues. CDR1 and CDR2 (germline): SGHTA, FQGNSA. The V segment lost 5 bases and the J segment 6 bases; nucleotides outside the gene matches: 5. CDR3 in amino acids: CASSRDRDGQPQHF. The CDR3 DNA is TGTGCCAGCAGCCGGGACAGGGACGGTCAGCCCCAGCATTTT.

This clone has only one observation. The chain combines TRBV5-1 with TRBJ2-7, with 9 nucleotides matching TRBD1. CDR1 and CDR2 from the germline V gene are SGHRS and YFSETQ. The length of the CDR3 is 15 residues. V trimming: 0 bases; J trimming: 13 bases; junction bases outside the gene matches: 14. CDR3: CASSLAGDRAPTEYF. The CDR3, as DNA: TGCGCCAGCAGCTTGGCCGGGGACAGGGCCCCCACTGAATACTTC.

The table lists this clone with a few counts. The rearrangement uses TRBV4-2 and TRBJ2-1; tentative D call: TRBD2 (5 bases). V lost 0 bases to trimming and J lost 8 bases, with 14 bases between them. The CDR3 covers 15 residues. Germline-derived CDR1 and CDR2 are LGHNA and YNFKEQ. CDR3 coding DNA: TGTGCCAGCAGCCAAGATAAAGGAGGTGTAGATGAGCAGTTCTTC. Its protein is CASSQDKGGVDEQFF.

This rearrangement joins TRBV28 to TRBJ1-5; D not certain. There are 14 residues in the CDR3. CDR1 and CDR2 (germline): MDHEN, SYDVKM. Trimming cost V 5 bases and J 11 bases, with 19 bases left between them. CDR3 DNA sequence: TGTGCCAGCAGTCCCCCGGGAGGGAGAATGGCCCAGCATTTT. It codes for CASSPPGGRMAQHF.

The chain recombines TRBV6-4 with TRBJ2-3; D is unresolved. Germline values: CDR1 MRHNA, CDR2 SNTAGT. This CDR3 is built from 14 residues. With 3 bases removed from V and 2 bases from J, the gap between germline ends came to 9 bases. CDR3 nucleotide sequence: TGTGCCAGCAGTGAAGAACTGCTCACAGATACGCAGTATTTT. Amino acid sequence: CASSEELLTDTQYF.

This sequence joins TRBV5-4 and TRBJ2-3; 9 bases line up with TRBD2. This CDR3 has 16 amino acids. The germline gives CDR1 SGHNT, CDR2 YYREEE (reference sequence). The trim removed 9 bases at V and 2 bases at J, leaving 13 bases unmatched. The CDR3 region is CATIGRLAGITDTQYF. CDR3 sequence (DNA): TGTGCCACCATCGGCCGGCTAGCGGGGATCACAGATACGCAGTATTTT.

V is TRBV9 and J is TRBJ2-2, with a weak D call TRBD1 (6 bases). V was clipped by 0 bases and J by 4 bases, with 10 bases between them. This CDR3 has 15 residues. CDR1 is SGDLS, CDR2 YYNGEE, per germline. The CDR3 bases are TGTGCCAGCAGCGTAGAGGGGGTTGCCACCGGGGAGCTGTTTTTT. Amino acid sequence: CASSVEGVATGELFF.

This clone has a handful of counts. V usage is TRBV14 and J usage is TRBJ2-5, with 11 bases lining up with TRBD2. V lost 4 bases and J lost 3; bases outside the gene matches: 4. The CDR3 is 15 residues long. In germline, CDR1 is SGHDN, CDR2 FVKESK. The DNA of the CDR3 is TGTGCCAGCAGCCGACTAGCGGGGTTAGAAGAGACCCAGTACTTC. This gives the protein CASSRLAGLEETQYF.

This chain uses TRBV5-1 with TRBJ2-7; 8 positions agree with TRBD1. V gave up 4 bases and J gave up 3 bases; unmatched junction bases: 6. The CDR3 covers 14 residues. Germline-derived CDR1 and CDR2 are SGHRS and YFSETQ. The CDR3: CASSPDREVYEQYF. In DNA, the CDR3 is TGCGCCAGCAGCCCGGACAGGGAAGTCTACGAGCAGTACTTC.

The genes are TRBV7-6 and TRBJ2-5; D gene ambiguous. This CDR3 region has 13 residues. Trimming took off 1 base at V and 4 bases at J, with 7 bases between the two ends. Germline V gives CDR1 SGHVS, CDR2 FNYEAQ. CDR3 loop: CASSLGSLETQYF. The CDR3 coding sequence is TGTGCCAGCAGCTTAGGGAGTCTAGAGACCCAGTACTTC.

Comment on this clone: An end of the junction differs from the germline gene, which may be a read error. Other nucleotide sequences in the sample specify the same CDR3. The chain recombines TRBV6-6 with TRBJ1-5; no clear D gene. Germline assignment: CDR1 MNHNY and CDR2 SVGAGI (reference sequence). The CDR3 length is 13 residues. CDR3 region: CASSYRSNQPQHF. CDR3 coding DNA: TGTGCCAGCAGTTACCGTAGCAATCAGCCTCAGCATTTT.

For the CDR3, the DNA is TGCGCCAGCAGCCAAGTCCCGGGGGACTCTTACAATGAGCAGTTCTTC. It is translated as CASSQVPGDSYNEQFF. This chain joins TRBV4-1 and TRBJ2-1, with D maybe TRBD2 (6 bases). Germline values: CDR1 MGHRA, CDR2 YSYEKL. Deletions cut 1 base from V and 4 bases from J, with 14 bases between. This CDR3 has 16 amino acids.

The genes are TRBV6-1 and TRBJ1-2; perhaps TRBD1 as D (5 bases). This CDR3 region has 16 residues. Germline V CDR1 and CDR2: MNHNS, SASEGT. Trimming removed 4 bases at V and 1 base at J, with 16 bases between. This CDR3 is CASSAREGRYNYGYTF. For the CDR3, the DNA is TGTGCCAGCAGTGCCCGGGAGGGGAGATATAACTATGGCTACACCTTC.

V and J are TRBV29-1 and TRBJ2-3; 7 nucleotides agree with TRBD2. After removal of 8 bases from V and 3 bases from J, the junction contained 5 bases not matched to a gene. This CDR3 has 12 residues. Germline loops: CDR1 SQVTM, CDR2 ANQGSEA. The CDR3 sequence: CSSLGGTDTQYF. CDR3 DNA: TGCAGCTCCCTGGGGGGGACAGATACGCAGTATTTT.

V and J are TRBV18 and TRBJ1-2, with TRBD1 identical over 9 bases. J lost 8 bases, V lost 6 bases, and 4 bases had no gene match. The CDR3 has 12 amino acids. The germline V gene has CDR1 KGHSH and CDR2 LQKENI. Here the CDR3 DNA reads TGTGCCAGCTCTAGGACAGGGGAAGGCTACACCTTC. Its protein is CASSRTGEGYTF.

This clone has a handful of counts. Written as DNA, the CDR3 is TGTGCCAGCAGTGACCAGGGGATCGGCTACGAGCAGTACTTC. Its translation is CASSDQGIGYEQYF. The V and J genes are TRBV2 and TRBJ2-7; TRBD1 might be the D (6 bases). V was pared by 3 bases and J by 3 bases, with 12 bases between. The germline V gene encodes CDR1 SNHLY and CDR2 FYNNEI. This CDR3 is built from 14 residues.

The chain links TRBV28 to TRBJ1-1; possibly TRBD1 for D (5 bases). The germline CDR1 and CDR2 sequences are MDHEN and SYDVKM. The CDR3 totals 14 residues. The ends were cut back, 4 bases at V and 3 bases at J, with 12 bases in the middle. This CDR3 is CASSWLGLYTEAFF. The CDR3 DNA reads TGTGCCAGCAGTTGGCTGGGACTCTACACTGAAGCTTTCTTT.

The V gene is TRBV5-1, the J gene TRBJ1-1; D is undetermined. The CDR3 extends over 15 amino acids. CDR1 SGHRS and CDR2 YFSETQ come from the germline V gene. Trimming removed 4 bases at V and 0 bases at J, with 13 bases between. The CDR3 region has the DNA TGCGCCAGCAGCCCCAGTAGGGAGATGAACACTGAAGCTTTCTTT. Translated: CASSPSREMNTEAFF.

The J gene is TRBJ1-1, the V gene TRBV5-6; D perhaps matches TRBD1 (6 bases). Germline CDR1 reads SGHDT; CDR2 reads YYEEEE. Deletions cut 2 bases from V and 3 bases from J, with 14 bases between. CDR3 length: 15 amino acids. This chain's CDR3 is CASSFARGEDTEAFF. The CDR3 nucleotides are TGTGCCAGCAGCTTCGCCAGGGGTGAGGACACTGAAGCTTTCTTT.

The V gene is TRBV4-2, the J gene TRBJ1-4; 7 bases map to TRBD1. The CDR3 contains 15 residues. Germline CDR1 and CDR2: LGHNA and YNFKEQ. V was clipped by 3 bases and J by 4 bases; unmatched bases: 5. CDR3 region: CASSQFRDSNEKLFF. DNA for the CDR3: TGTGCCAGCAGCCAGTTCCGGGACAGTAATGAAAAACTGTTTTTT.

The chain recombines TRBV5-6 with TRBJ2-7; possibly TRBD2 for D (6 bases). The germline gives CDR1 SGHDT, CDR2 YYEEEE. This CDR3 is built from 15 residues. V was pared by 4 bases and J by 3 bases, with 17 bases between. The CDR3 sequence is CASSSRGSGDYEQYF. DNA for the CDR3: TGTGCCAGCAGCAGCCGTGGTTCGGGGGACTACGAGCAGTACTTC.